This passage covers 27 T cell receptor beta chains from one sample sequenced in a study of beta chain features in type 1 diabetes. Study conclusions and caveats: Moderate yet significant TCRB CDR3 shortening was seen in Type 1 diabetes patients in all four CD4+ subsets.

Their target antigens are unknown. Sequencing targeted expressed TCRB transcripts, as all isolated RNA had been reverse transcribed. The table came from immunoSEQ multiplex PCR; TCRdb's copy has only in-frame clones and leaves some out. The table has roughly 220,000 clones, 16% seen once; the top ten hold 0.08% to 0.095%. Material for sequencing was naive CD4+ T cells from blood. Receptors were obtained from a young man with type 1 diabetes.

There are a few counts of this clone. The CDR3 DNA is TGTGCCAGCAGCGCAGCGCGAGATAGTGTAGAGCAGTACTTC. This gives the protein CASSAARDSVEQYF. The chain recombines TRBV9 with TRBJ2-7; the D is unclear. The V gene lost 3 bases and the J gene lost 7 bases, with 17 bases spanning the gap. The CDR3 is 14 residues long. CDR1 is SGDLS and CDR2 is YYNGEE in the germline V gene.

The chain employs TRBV15 and TRBJ2-5; D may be TRBD1 (6 bases). Deletions cut 0 bases from V and 4 bases from J, with 9 bases between. Germline V CDR1 and CDR2: LNHNV, YYDKDF (reference sequence). This CDR3 has 14 amino acids. The CDR3 bases are TGTGCCACCAGCAGAGACCAGACAGGAGAGACCCAGTACTTC. Protein sequence: CATSRDQTGETQYF.

The sample holds a few counts of this clone. This chain joins TRBV18 and TRBJ2-1; D is uncertain. The length of the CDR3 is 13 residues. The V end lost 1 base, the J end lost 5 bases, and 6 bases lay between the germline ends. Germline assignment: CDR1 KGHSH and CDR2 LQKENI. The CDR3 sequence is CASSPRQNNEQFF. CDR3 sequence (DNA): TGTGCCAGCTCACCACGCCAGAACAATGAGCAGTTCTTC.

Only a few counts were recorded for this clone. V and J are TRBV25-1 and TRBJ1-1, with TRBD1 identical over 8 bases. Germline CDR1 is MGHDK and CDR2 is SYGVNS. V gave up 6 bases and J gave up 6 bases; unmatched junction bases: 6. The CDR3 loop spans 13 amino acids. CDR3: CASRDDRGAEAFF. The CDR3 DNA reads TGTGCCAGCAGAGACGACAGGGGCGCTGAAGCTTTCTTT.

This clone came up a few times. V and J are TRBV11-2 and TRBJ2-3, with 7 bases fitting TRBD1. This CDR3 region has 15 residues. After removal of 1 base from V and 4 bases from J, the junction contained 5 bases not matched to a gene. Per germline, CDR1 SGHAT and CDR2 FQNNGV. CDR3 region: CASSLVGTASDTQYF. The CDR3 DNA reads as TGTGCCAGCAGCTTAGTGGGGACAGCATCAGATACGCAGTATTTT.

This clone was detected only a few times. The gene calls are TRBV29-1 and TRBJ2-2; 13 bases agree with TRBD2. Per the germline V gene, CDR1 is SQVTM and CDR2 is ANQGSEA. The ends lost 6 bases at V and 3 bases at J; junction bases unmatched: 4. The CDR3 contains 15 residues. CDR3 coding DNA: TGCAGCGTGTCGGGACTAGCGGGGTACACCGGGGAGCTGTTTTTT. It encodes CSVSGLAGYTGELFF.

This clone was detected a few times. DNA for the CDR3: TGTGCCAGCAGGACGGGAGGGGAAAAACTGTTTTTT. This codes for CASRTGGEKLFF. The chain is built from TRBV7-9 and TRBJ1-4; D not resolved. Per germline, CDR1 SEHNR and CDR2 FQNEAQ (reference sequence). The V end was cut by 6 bases, the J end by 8 bases, with 10 bases between. The CDR3 covers 12 residues.

A note on this clone: This sample includes further DNA sequences coding for the same CDR3. This chain uses TRBV29-1 with TRBJ2-6, with D uncertain. The CDR3 totals 12 residues. The germline gives CDR1 SQVTM, CDR2 ANQGSEA. The V and J ends lost 2 bases and 4 bases respectively, with 3 bases between them. The CDR3 nucleotides are TGCAGCGTTGAATCGGGGGCCAACGTCCTGACTTTC. Its translation is CSVESGANVLTF.

The chain recombines TRBV10-3 with TRBJ2-7; unclear D gene. Germline CDR1 reads ENHRY; CDR2 reads SYGVKD. The V gene lost 0 bases and the J gene lost 2 bases, with 8 bases spanning the gap. This CDR3 comprises 14 residues. The CDR3: CAISESKNAYEQYF. The CDR3 DNA reads TGTGCCATCAGTGAGTCCAAGAATGCCTACGAGCAGTACTTC.

V and J are TRBV9 and TRBJ2-7; the match to TRBD2 covers 7 bases. J lost 3 bases, V lost 4 bases, and 10 bases had no gene match. From germline, CDR1 is SGDLS and CDR2 YYNGEE. CDR3 size: 15 residues. The CDR3 DNA follows: TGTGCCAGCAGCCCACCGGGGGGAGCCTACTACGAGCAGTACTTC. Translated: CASSPPGGAYYEQYF.

There are a few counts of this clone. The rearrangement uses TRBV2 and TRBJ2-7, with D maybe TRBD1 (5 bases). CDR3 length equals 12 residues. Germline CDR1 SNHLY, CDR2 FYNNEI. Deletions cut 4 bases from V and 3 bases from J, with 7 bases between. This chain's CDR3 is CASSGQRYEQYF. The CDR3, as DNA: TGTGCCAGCAGTGGACAGCGCTACGAGCAGTACTTC. The whole variable domain, filled in from reference TRBV2 and TRBJ2-7, reads EPEVTQTPSHQVTQMGQEVILRCVPISNHLYFYWYRQILGQKVEFLVSFYNNEISEKSEIFDDQFSVERPDGSNFTLKIRSTKLEDSAMYFCASSGQRYEQYFGPGTRLTVT.

The rearrangement links TRBV7-9 to TRBJ2-1; D gene ambiguous. Germline-derived CDR1 and CDR2 are SEHNR and FQNEAQ (reference sequence). V dropped 3 bases and J dropped 6 bases, with 9 bases sitting between them. This CDR3 is built from 13 residues. The CDR3: CASSFILSNEQFF. The CDR3 nucleotides are TGTGCCAGCAGCTTTATCCTCAGCAATGAGCAGTTCTTC.

The chain combines TRBV5-1 with TRBJ2-3, with D tentatively TRBD1 (6 bases). The CDR3 loop spans 14 amino acids. The V gene's germline CDR1 is SGHRS and CDR2 YFSETQ. V lost 1 base, J lost 5 bases, and 11 bases lay in between. CDR3 region: CASSLLGAGDTQYF. For the CDR3, the DNA is TGCGCCAGCAGCTTGCTGGGGGCTGGAGATACGCAGTATTTT.

This clone has more than one count but fewer than ten. The rearrangement uses TRBV11-2 and TRBJ2-1; 13 bases are shared with TRBD2. The J segment lost 6 bases and the V segment lost 5 bases, leaving 7 bases of the junction unmatched. Germline CDR1 is SGHAT and CDR2 is FQNNGV. The CDR3 spans 16 residues. The CDR3 region is CASSEWTSGSTNEQFF. In DNA, the CDR3 is TGTGCCAGCAGCGAATGGACTAGCGGGAGTACCAATGAGCAGTTCTTC. The complete variable domain, with remaining parts taken from reference TRBV11-2 and TRBJ2-1, reads EAGVAQSPRYKIIEKRQSVAFWCNPISGHATLYWYQQILGQGPKLLIQFQNNGVVDDSQLPKDRFSAERLKGVDSTLKIQPAKLEDSAVYLCASSEWTSGSTNEQFFGPGTRLTVL.

A few counts support this clone. At one end the junction does not follow the germline gene, possibly because of a read error. This rearrangement joins TRBV4-1 to TRBJ2-7, with TRBD2 as a possible D gene (5 bases). The CDR3 is made up of 13 amino acids. Germline values: CDR1 MGHRA, CDR2 YSYEKL. The CDR3 region is CASSQDGRARGNF. CDR3 DNA: TGCGCCAGCAGCCAAGATGGGCGGGCCCGAGGGAACTTC.

The chain uses TRBV9 and TRBJ2-7; maybe TRBD1 (6 bases). The germline CDR1 and CDR2 sequences are SGDLS and YYNGEE. V lost 5 bases to trimming and J lost 1 base, with 16 bases between them. CDR3 length equals 15 residues. This CDR3 reads CASSFKAGQSYEQYF. CDR3 coding DNA: TGTGCCAGCAGTTTTAAGGCTGGACAGTCCTACGAGCAGTACTTC. The complete variable domain, with remaining parts taken from reference TRBV9 and TRBJ2-7, reads DSGVTQTPKHLITATGQRVTLRCSPRSGDLSVYWYQQSLDQGLQFLIQYYNGEERAKGNILERFSAQQFPDLHSELNLSSLELGDSALYFCASSFKAGQSYEQYFGPGTRLTVT.

With respect to this clone: Different DNA sequences within this sample yield the same CDR3. The chain has TRBV30 and TRBJ1-2; D uncertain. The CDR3 is 12 residues long. CDR1 is GTSNPN, CDR2 SVGIG, per germline (reference sequence). V shed 2 bases and J shed 5 bases, with 9 bases lying between them. CDR3: CAWSPSLYGYTF. The CDR3 DNA reads TGTGCCTGGAGTCCTTCATTATATGGCTACACCTTC.

A few counts support this clone. The V call is TRBV28, the J call TRBJ2-7; D unclear. V was cut by 6 bases and J by 3 bases, with 6 bases left in between. The CDR3 extends over 11 amino acids. Germline V lookup: CDR1 MDHEN, CDR2 SYDVKM. CDR3 nucleotide sequence: TGTGCCAGCAGGGTCAACTACGAGCAGTACTTC. This sequence encodes CASRVNYEQYF.

V usage is TRBV4-2 and J usage is TRBJ1-5; no clear D. V lost 0 bases to trimming and J lost 2 bases, with 5 bases between them. Germline V lookup: CDR1 LGHNA, CDR2 YNFKEQ. This CDR3 is built from 14 residues. DNA of the CDR3: TGTGCCAGCAGCCAAGATCGGCGCAATCAGCCCCAGCATTTT. Protein product: CASSQDRRNQPQHF.

This clone was observed a handful of times. The genes are TRBV18 and TRBJ2-7, with 7 bases that match TRBD1. J was trimmed by 5 bases and V by 0 bases; bases with no gene match: 7. The CDR3 covers 15 residues. Germline CDR1 KGHSH, CDR2 LQKENI. The DNA for the CDR3 is TGTGCCAGCTCACCACCGGGACAGAGGTCCCACGAGCAGTACTTC. Its translation: CASSPPGQRSHEQYF. The variable domain in full, with the rest retrieved from reference TRBV18 and TRBJ2-7, is NAGVMQNPRHLVRRRGQEARLRCSPMKGHSHVYWYRQLPEEGLKFMVYLQKENIIDESGMPKERFSAEFPKEGPSILRIQQVVRGDSAAYFCASSPPGQRSHEQYFGPGTRLTVT.

This chain links TRBV29-1 with TRBJ1-1; TRBD1 matches at 7 bases. The CDR3 consists of 12 residues. V dropped 3 bases and J dropped 7; count of bases not matched to a gene: 5. The germline gives CDR1 SQVTM, CDR2 ANQGSEA. CDR3 amino acids: CSVDSGGDEAFF. As DNA, the CDR3 is TGCAGCGTTGATTCAGGGGGAGATGAAGCTTTCTTT.

The chain combines TRBV7-2 with TRBJ2-2; D remains unclear. The length of the CDR3 is 16 residues. Germline assignment: CDR1 SGHTA and CDR2 FQGNSA. The V end was cut by 3 bases, the J end by 0 bases, with 11 bases between. The CDR3 region is CASSFSPLANTGELFF. The CDR3, as DNA: TGTGCCAGCAGCTTTAGTCCTCTAGCGAACACCGGGGAGCTGTTTTTT. The variable domain in full, with the rest retrieved from reference TRBV7-2 and TRBJ2-2, is GAGVSQSPSNKVTEKGKDVELRCDPISGHTALYWYRQSLGQGLEFLIYFQGNSAPDKSGLPSDRFSAERTGGSVSTLTIQRTQQEDSAVYLCASSFSPLANTGELFFGEGSRLTVL.

V and J are TRBV18 and TRBJ2-1; D is uncertain. With 3 bases removed from V and 3 bases from J, the gap between germline ends came to 9 bases. In germline, CDR1 is KGHSH, CDR2 LQKENI. The CDR3 runs 14 residues. CDR3 bases: TGTGCCAGCTCACCGGAACCAGACTACAATGAGCAGTTCTTC. Amino acids: CASSPEPDYNEQFF.

This clone appeared a few times. The CDR3 nucleotides read TGTGCCTGGAGCCTAACAGGGAATGGAGCTTTCTTT. Its protein product is CAWSLTGNGAFF. The chain couples TRBV30 to TRBJ1-1, with D possibly matching TRBD1 (6 bases). The CDR3 has 12 residues. CDR1 and CDR2 from the germline V gene are GTSNPN and SVGIG (reference sequence). With 3 bases removed from V and 10 bases from J, the gap between germline ends came to 15 bases.

Comment on this clone: A read error may produce the germline difference seen at one junction end. The chain employs TRBV2 and TRBJ2-3, with no clear D. The germline V gene has CDR1 SNHLY and CDR2 FYNNEI. This CDR3 is built from 8 residues. The CDR3, as DNA: TGTGCCAGCAAAGTAGCAATCTTT. Its protein is CASKVAIF.

This clone has a handful of counts. This chain joins TRBV10-3 and TRBJ2-1, with 10 bases lining up with TRBD2. The length of the CDR3 is 14 residues. V gave up 8 bases and J gave up 0 bases; unmatched junction bases: 1. Germline lookup yields CDR1 ENHRY and CDR2 SYGVKD. The CDR3 reads CAISSGSSYNEQFF. The CDR3 coding sequence is TGTGCCATCTCTAGCGGGAGCTCCTACAATGAGCAGTTCTTC.

The chain links TRBV28 to TRBJ2-1; D remains unclear. The CDR3 loop spans 14 amino acids. Trimming took off 5 bases at V and 2 bases at J, with 10 bases between the two ends. The germline gives CDR1 MDHEN, CDR2 SYDVKM. The DNA for the CDR3 is TGTGCCAGCAGTCTACAGAAAACCTACAATGAGCAGTTCTTC. This encodes CASSLQKTYNEQFF.